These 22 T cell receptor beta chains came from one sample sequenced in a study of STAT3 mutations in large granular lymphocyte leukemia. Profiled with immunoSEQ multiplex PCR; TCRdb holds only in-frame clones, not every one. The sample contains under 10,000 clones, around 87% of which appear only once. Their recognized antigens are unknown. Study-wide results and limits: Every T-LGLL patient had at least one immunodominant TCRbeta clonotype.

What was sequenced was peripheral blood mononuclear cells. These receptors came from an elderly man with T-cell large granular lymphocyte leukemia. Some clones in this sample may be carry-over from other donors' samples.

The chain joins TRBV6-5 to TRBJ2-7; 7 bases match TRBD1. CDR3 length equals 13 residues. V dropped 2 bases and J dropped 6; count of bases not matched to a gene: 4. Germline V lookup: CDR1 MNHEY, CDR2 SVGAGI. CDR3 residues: CASSYRGLVEQYF. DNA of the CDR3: TGTGCCAGCAGTTACAGGGGGCTGGTCGAGCAGTACTTC.

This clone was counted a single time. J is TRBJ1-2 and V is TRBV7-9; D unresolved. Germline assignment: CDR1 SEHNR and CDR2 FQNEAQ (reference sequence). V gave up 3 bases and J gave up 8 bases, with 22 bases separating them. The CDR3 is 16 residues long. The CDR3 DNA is TGTGCCAGCAGCTTTTCCCCGCTGGATGGGGAGCGGGGCTACACCTTC. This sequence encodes CASSFSPLDGERGYTF.

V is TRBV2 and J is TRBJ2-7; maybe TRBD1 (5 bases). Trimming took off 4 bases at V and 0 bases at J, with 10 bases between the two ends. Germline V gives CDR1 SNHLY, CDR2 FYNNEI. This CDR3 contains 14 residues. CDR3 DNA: TGTGCCAGCAGTGCAGGGCACCTCTCCTACGAGCAGTACTTC. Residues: CASSAGHLSYEQYF.

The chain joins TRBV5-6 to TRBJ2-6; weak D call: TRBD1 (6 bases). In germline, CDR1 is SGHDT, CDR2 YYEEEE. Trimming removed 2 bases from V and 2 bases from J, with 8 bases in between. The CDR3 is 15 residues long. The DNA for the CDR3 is TGTGCCAGCAGCTTCAGGGGTGCTGGGGCCAACGTCCTGACTTTC. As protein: CASSFRGAGANVLTF.

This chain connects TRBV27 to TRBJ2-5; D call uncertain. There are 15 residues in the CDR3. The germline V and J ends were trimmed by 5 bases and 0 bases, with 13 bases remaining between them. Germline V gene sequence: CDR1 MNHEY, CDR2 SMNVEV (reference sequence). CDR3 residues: CASSQARTYQETQYF. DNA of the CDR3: TGTGCCAGCAGTCAGGCGCGGACCTACCAAGAGACCCAGTACTTC.

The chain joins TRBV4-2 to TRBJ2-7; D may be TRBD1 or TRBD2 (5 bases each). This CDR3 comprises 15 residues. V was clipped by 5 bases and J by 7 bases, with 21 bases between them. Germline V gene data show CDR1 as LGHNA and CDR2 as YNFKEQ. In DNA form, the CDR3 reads TGTGCCAGCAGCTTGGCGGCAGGGACCGCCTTGGAGCAGTACTTC. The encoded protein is CASSLAAGTALEQYF.

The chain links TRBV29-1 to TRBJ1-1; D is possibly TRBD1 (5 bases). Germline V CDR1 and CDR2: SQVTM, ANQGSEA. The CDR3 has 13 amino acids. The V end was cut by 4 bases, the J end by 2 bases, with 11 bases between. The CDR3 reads CSVVGRSNTEAFF. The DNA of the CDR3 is TGCAGCGTTGTGGGGCGGAGTAACACTGAAGCTTTCTTT.

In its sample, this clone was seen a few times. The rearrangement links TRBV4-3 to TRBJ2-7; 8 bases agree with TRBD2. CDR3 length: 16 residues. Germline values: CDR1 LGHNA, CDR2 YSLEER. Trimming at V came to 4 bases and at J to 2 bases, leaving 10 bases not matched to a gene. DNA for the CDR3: TGCGCCAGCAGCCCGACCTGGCGGGGGGCCACCTACGAGCAGTACTTC. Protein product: CASSPTWRGATYEQYF.

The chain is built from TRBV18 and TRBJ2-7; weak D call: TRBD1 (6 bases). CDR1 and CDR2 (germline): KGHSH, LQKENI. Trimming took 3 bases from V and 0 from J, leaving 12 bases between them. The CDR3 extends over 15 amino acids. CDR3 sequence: CASSPWTANSYEQYF. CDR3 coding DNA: TGTGCCAGCTCACCTTGGACAGCCAACTCCTACGAGCAGTACTTC.

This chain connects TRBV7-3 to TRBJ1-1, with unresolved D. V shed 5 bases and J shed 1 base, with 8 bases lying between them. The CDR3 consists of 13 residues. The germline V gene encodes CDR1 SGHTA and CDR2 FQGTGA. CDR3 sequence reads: CASSHTANTEAFF. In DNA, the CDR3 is TGTGCCAGCAGCCATACAGCGAACACTGAAGCTTTCTTT.

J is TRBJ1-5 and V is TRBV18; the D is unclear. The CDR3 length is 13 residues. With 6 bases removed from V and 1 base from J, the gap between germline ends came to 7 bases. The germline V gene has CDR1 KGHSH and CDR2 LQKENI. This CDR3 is CASSPQSNQPQHF. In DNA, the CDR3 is TGTGCCAGCTCCCCTCAGAGCAATCAGCCCCAGCATTTT. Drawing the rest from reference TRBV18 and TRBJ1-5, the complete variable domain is NAGVMQNPRHLVRRRGQEARLRCSPMKGHSHVYWYRQLPEEGLKFMVYLQKENIIDESGMPKERFSAEFPKEGPSILRIQQVVRGDSAAYFCASSPQSNQPQHFGDGTRLSIL.

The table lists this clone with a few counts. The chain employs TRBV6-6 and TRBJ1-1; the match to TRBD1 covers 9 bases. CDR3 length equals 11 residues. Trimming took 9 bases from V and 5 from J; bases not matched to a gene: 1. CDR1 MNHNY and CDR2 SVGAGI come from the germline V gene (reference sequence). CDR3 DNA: TGTGCCAGGGGACAGGGAACTGAAGCTTTCTTT. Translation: CARGQGTEAFF.

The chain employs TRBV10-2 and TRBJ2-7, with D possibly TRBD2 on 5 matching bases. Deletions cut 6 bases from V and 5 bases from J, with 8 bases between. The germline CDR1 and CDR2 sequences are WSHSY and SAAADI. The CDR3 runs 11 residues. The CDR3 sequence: CASRGADEQYF. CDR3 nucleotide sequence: TGCGCCAGCAGGGGAGCCGACGAGCAGTACTTC.

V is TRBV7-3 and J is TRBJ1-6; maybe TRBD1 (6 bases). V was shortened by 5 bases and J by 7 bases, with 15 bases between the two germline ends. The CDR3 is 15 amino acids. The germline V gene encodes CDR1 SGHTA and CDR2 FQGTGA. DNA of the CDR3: TGTGCCAGCAGCCCGGGGGGGGCACGGAATTCACCCCTCCACTTT. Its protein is CASSPGGARNSPLHF.

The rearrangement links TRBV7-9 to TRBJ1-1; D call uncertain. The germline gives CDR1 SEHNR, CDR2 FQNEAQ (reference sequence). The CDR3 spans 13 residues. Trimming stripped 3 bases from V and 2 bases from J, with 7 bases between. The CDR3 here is CASSFIPNTEAFF. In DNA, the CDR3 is TGTGCCAGCAGCTTTATCCCTAACACTGAAGCTTTCTTT.

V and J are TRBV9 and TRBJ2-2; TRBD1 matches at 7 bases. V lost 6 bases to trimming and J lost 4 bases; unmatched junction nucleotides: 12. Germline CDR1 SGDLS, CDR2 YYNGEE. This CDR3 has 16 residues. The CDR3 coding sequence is TGTGCCAGCACGCCCGGAGACAGGGCGGGCACCGGGGAGCTGTTTTTT. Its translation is CASTPGDRAGTGELFF.

The CDR3 is CASSLAATENEKLFF. The DNA for the CDR3 is TGCGCCAGCAGCTTGGCCGCTACAGAAAATGAAAAACTGTTTTTT. The chain combines TRBV5-1 with TRBJ1-4, with D hard to call. There are 15 residues in the CDR3. Trimming stripped 0 bases from V and 5 bases from J, with 11 bases between. Per the germline V gene, CDR1 is SGHRS and CDR2 is YFSETQ.

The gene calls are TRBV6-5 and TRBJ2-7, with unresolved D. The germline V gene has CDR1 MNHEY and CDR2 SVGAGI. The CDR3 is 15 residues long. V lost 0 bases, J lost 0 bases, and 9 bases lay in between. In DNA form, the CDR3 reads TGTGCCAGCAGTTACTCGTACAGCACCTCCTACGAGCAGTACTTC. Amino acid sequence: CASSYSYSTSYEQYF.

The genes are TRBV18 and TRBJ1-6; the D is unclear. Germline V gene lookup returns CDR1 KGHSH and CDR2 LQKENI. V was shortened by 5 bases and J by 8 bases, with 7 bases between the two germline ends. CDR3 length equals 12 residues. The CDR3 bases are TGTGCCAGCTCATCCGGGTATTCACCCCTCCACTTT. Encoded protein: CASSSGYSPLHF.

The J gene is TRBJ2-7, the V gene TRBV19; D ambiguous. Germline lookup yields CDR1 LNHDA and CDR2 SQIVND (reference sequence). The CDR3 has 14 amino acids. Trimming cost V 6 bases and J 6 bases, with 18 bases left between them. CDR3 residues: CASRRTVSPGEQYF. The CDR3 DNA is TGTGCCAGTAGGAGAACAGTATCCCCCGGCGAGCAGTACTTC.

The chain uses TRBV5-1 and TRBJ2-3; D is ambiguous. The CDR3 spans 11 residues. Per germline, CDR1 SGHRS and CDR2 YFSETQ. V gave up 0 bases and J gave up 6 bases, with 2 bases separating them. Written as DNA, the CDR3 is TGCGCCAGCAGCTTGGCTGATACGCAGTATTTT. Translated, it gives CASSLADTQYF.

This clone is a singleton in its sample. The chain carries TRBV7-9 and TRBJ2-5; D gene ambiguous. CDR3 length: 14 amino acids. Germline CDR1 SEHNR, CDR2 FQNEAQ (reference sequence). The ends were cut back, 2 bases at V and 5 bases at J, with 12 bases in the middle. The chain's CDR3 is CASSLYSLGETQYF. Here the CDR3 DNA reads TGTGCCAGCAGCTTATACAGTTTGGGGGAGACCCAGTACTTC.